These 6 T cell receptor beta chains originate from one sample sequenced in a study of brain T cells in children with intractable seizures. Sequencing used immunoSEQ multiplex PCR; TCRdb keeps in-frame clones, though not all of them. The sample holds about 22,000 clones, approximately 94% seen once. The source material was peripheral blood, sampled at surgery. The receptors derive from a boy between 10 and 17 years old with focal cortical dysplasia and intractable seizures.

The V gene is TRBV29-1, the J gene TRBJ1-1, with a weak D call TRBD1 (6 bases). V was shortened by 2 bases and J by 1 base, with 14 bases between the two germline ends. Per germline, CDR1 SQVTM and CDR2 ANQGSEA. This CDR3 is built from 15 residues. The CDR3 coding sequence is TGCAGCGTTGAATTGGCAGGGGCACGGAACACTGAAGCTTTCTTT. Protein product: CSVELAGARNTEAFF.

This clone was recorded only once. This rearrangement joins TRBV29-1 to TRBJ2-6, with D possibly being TRBD1 or TRBD2 (5 bases each). V shed 0 bases and J shed 10 bases, with 13 bases lying between them. In germline, CDR1 is SQVTM, CDR2 ANQGSEA. This CDR3 has 14 amino acids. CDR3 protein: CSVEDRGARNVLTF. Written as DNA, the CDR3 is TGCAGCGTTGAAGATCGAGGGGCCCGGAACGTCCTGACTTTC.

The chain carries TRBV18 and TRBJ1-1; no clear D gene. Trimming stripped 6 bases from V and 5 bases from J, with 7 bases between. CDR1 and CDR2 from the germline V gene are KGHSH and LQKENI. This CDR3 contains 11 residues. CDR3 DNA: TGTGCCAGCTCCAGAGAGACTGAAGCTTTCTTT. Translated, it gives CASSRETEAFF.

This chain connects TRBV3-1 (or the pseudogene TRBV3-2) to TRBJ1-2, with D tentatively TRBD1 (6 bases). The CDR3 length is 14 residues. Germline V lookup: CDR1 LGHDT, CDR2 YNNKEL (reference sequence). V lost 3 bases and J lost 5, with 13 bases in between. The CDR3 DNA is TGTGCCAGCAGCCAGAAGGGGGTTTCTTATGGCTACACCTTC. It specifies CASSQKGVSYGYTF.

The chain is built from TRBV2 and TRBJ2-7, with 8 bases identical to TRBD2. This CDR3 region has 19 residues. Germline V gives CDR1 SNHLY, CDR2 FYNNEI. V dropped 3 bases and J dropped 0; count of bases not matched to a gene: 16. In DNA form, the CDR3 reads TGTGCCAGCAGTGATGTGGTGGCAGCCCCGGGACTAGACTCCTACGAGCAGTACTTC. As protein: CASSDVVAAPGLDSYEQYF. Together with reference TRBV2 and TRBJ2-7, the CDR3 gives the full variable domain: EPEVTQTPSHQVTQMGQEVILRCVPISNHLYFYWYRQILGQKVEFLVSFYNNEISEKSEIFDDQFSVERPDGSNFTLKIRSTKLEDSAMYFCASSDVVAAPGLDSYEQYFGPGTRLTVT.

V and J are TRBV15 and TRBJ2-1; 7 bases agree with TRBD2. The CDR3 contains 17 residues. Germline loops: CDR1 LNHNV, CDR2 YYDKDF (reference sequence). The J segment lost 6 bases and the V segment lost 3 bases, leaving 14 bases of the junction unmatched. In nucleotides, the CDR3 is TGTGCCACCAGCAGTGAACCAGACCGACTAGCCGTCAATGAGCAGTTCTTC. Protein sequence: CATSSEPDRLAVNEQFF.